This entry is about one T cell receptor beta chain. The antigen remains unidentified. Deep was the level used in running the assay. Sorted-subset replicate PCRs used approximately 200 ng of genomic DNA. This amount corresponded to about 29,000 T cell genomes. Per the authors' pipeline: In the immunoSEQ data, sequences were junction-only and lacked quality scores, so filtering differed. Some clones are missing from TCRdb's copy, which holds only in-frame ones; the method was immunoSEQ multiplex PCR. That table supplies the V and J calls and clone size; D and trimming were determined from the DNA. The sample lists under 1,900,000 clones, 98% seen once, with approximately 0.4% in the top ten. Germline V gene lookup returns CDR1 LGHNA and CDR2 YSLEER. V was shortened by 1 base and J by 1 base, with 6 bases between the two germline ends. This CDR3 is built from 14 residues. This entry belongs to a study of shared clonotypes between healthy human individuals.

The study's findings and limits: Generation of non-shared clonotypes was less probable than generation of clonotypes shared by all four donors.

This receptor was obtained from a man between 25 and 39 years old in good health. The specimen sequenced was naive CD4+ T cells sorted from blood. Regarding subset: CD45RA+ positively selected. V usage is TRBV4-3 and J usage is TRBJ2-3, with D uncertain. The CDR3 is CASSQVGGTDTQYF. The CDR3 bases are TGCGCCAGCAGCCAAGTCGGCGGCACAGATACGCAGTATTTT.